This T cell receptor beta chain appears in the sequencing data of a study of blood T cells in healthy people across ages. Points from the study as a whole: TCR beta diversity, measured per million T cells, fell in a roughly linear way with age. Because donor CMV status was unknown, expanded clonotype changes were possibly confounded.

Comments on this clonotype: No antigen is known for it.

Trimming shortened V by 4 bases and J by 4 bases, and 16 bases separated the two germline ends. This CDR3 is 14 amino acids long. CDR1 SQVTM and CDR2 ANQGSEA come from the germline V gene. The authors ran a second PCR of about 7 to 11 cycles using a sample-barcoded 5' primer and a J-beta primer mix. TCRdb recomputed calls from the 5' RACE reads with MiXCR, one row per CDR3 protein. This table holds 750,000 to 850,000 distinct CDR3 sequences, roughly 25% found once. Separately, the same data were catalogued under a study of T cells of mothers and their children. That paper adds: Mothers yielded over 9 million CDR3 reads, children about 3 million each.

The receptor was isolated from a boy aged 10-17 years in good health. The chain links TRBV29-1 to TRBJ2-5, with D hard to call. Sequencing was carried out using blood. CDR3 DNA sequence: TGCAGCGTTGCGTCCGGATTTTTCAGAGAGACCCAGTACTTC. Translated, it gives CSVASGFFRETQYF. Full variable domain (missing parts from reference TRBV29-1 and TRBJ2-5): SAVISQKPSRDICQRGTSLTIQCQVDSQVTMMFWYRQQPGQSLTLIATANQGSEATYESGFVIDKFPISRPNLTFSTLTVSNMSPEDSSIYLCSVASGFFRETQYFGPGTRLLVL.